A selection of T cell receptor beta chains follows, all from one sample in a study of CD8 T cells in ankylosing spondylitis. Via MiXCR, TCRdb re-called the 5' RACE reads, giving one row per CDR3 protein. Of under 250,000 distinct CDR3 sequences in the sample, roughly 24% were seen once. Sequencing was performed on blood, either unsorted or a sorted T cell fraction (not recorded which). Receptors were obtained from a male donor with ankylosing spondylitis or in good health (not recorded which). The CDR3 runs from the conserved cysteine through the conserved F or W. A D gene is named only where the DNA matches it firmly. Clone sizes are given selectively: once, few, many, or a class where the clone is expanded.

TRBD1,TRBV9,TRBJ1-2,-,CASSVPGTGSHTF,TGTGCCAGCAGCGTCCCCGGGACAGGGTCCCACACCTTC
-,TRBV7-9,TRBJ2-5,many,CASSFPGVQETQYF,TGTGCCAGCAGCTTCCCGGGCGTCCAAGAGACCCAGTACTTC
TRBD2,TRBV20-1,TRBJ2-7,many,CSARDGLAGAYEQYF,TGCAGTGCTAGAGACGGACTAGCGGGAGCATACGAGCAGTACTTC
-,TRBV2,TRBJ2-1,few,CASRIDRNNEQFF,TGTGCCAGCAGGATTGACAGAAACAATGAGCAGTTCTTC
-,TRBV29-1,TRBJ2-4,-,CSVGQMATKNIQYF,TGCAGCGTTGGCCAAATGGCAACCAAAAACATTCAGTACTTC
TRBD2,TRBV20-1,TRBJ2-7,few,CSATTSGRAMREQYF,TGCAGTGCCACGACTAGCGGGAGGGCCATGCGCGAGCAGTACTTC
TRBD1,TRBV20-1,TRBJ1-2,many,CSAGTGQVTRDF,TGCAGTGCTGGTACGGGACAGGTGACCCGGGACTTC
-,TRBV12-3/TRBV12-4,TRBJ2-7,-,CASRRDQAYEQYF,TGTGCCAGCAGGCGGGACCAAGCCTACGAGCAGTACTTC
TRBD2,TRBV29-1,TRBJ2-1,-,CSVGLAGVSNEQFF,TGCAGCGTTGGGCTAGCGGGAGTATCAAATGAGCAGTTCTTC
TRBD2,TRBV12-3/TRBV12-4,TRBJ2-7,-,CASSLRTSGITPSEQYF,TGTGCCAGCAGTCTACGGACTAGCGGGATCACTCCAAGCGAGCAGTACTTC
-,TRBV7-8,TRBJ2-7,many,CASSLAKLGEQYF,TGTGCCAGCAGCTTAGCAAAACTCGGCGAGCAGTACTTC
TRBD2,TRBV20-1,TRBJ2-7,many,CSASYPTSGSRNEQYF,TGCAGTGCTAGTTACCCGACTAGCGGGAGTCGCAACGAGCAGTACTTC
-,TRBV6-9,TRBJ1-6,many,CASSYKRTVGHF,TGTGCCAGCAGTTATAAGAGGACAGTGGGGCACTTT
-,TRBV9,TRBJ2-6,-,CASSTYRESGANVLTF,TGTGCCAGCAGCACGTACAGGGAGTCTGGGGCCAACGTCCTGACTTTC
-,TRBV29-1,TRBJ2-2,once,CSARGSGRGTGELFF,TGCAGCGCCAGGGGATCAGGGCGCGGCACCGGGGAGCTGTTTTTT
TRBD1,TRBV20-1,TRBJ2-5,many,CSAPPRGRVETQYF,TGCAGTGCTCCTCCCAGGGGGCGGGTAGAGACCCAGTACTTC
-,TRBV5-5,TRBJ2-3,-,CASSLDRALTDTQYF,TGTGCCAGCAGCTTGGACAGGGCCCTCACAGATACGCAGTATTTT
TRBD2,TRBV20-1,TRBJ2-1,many,CSAGSGRAISYNEQFF,TGCAGTGCAGGAAGCGGGAGGGCTATTTCCTACAATGAGCAGTTCTTC
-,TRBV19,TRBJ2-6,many,CASSIDRTAGANVLTF,TGTGCCAGTAGTATAGATCGTACAGCTGGGGCCAACGTCCTGACTTTC
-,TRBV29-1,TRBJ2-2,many,CSVVQTARTGELFF,TGCAGCGTTGTCCAGACAGCGAGAACCGGGGAGCTGTTTTTT
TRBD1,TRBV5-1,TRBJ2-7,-,CASSMDRGSYEQYF,TGCGCCAGCAGCATGGACAGGGGCTCCTACGAGCAGTACTTC
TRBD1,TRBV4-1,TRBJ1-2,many,CASSQPGQRGYTF,TGCGCCAGCAGCCAACCGGGACAGCGAGGCTACACCTTC
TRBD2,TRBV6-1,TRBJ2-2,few,CASSRSGIGIGELFF,TGTGCCAGCAGTAGGAGCGGGATTGGCATCGGGGAGCTGTTTTTT
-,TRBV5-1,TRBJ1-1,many,CASSFGSGLGTEAFF,TGCGCCAGCAGCTTCGGTTCAGGATTGGGCACTGAAGCTTTCTTT
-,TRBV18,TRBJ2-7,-,CASSPGHQSYEQYF,TGTGCCAGCTCACCCGGACACCAATCCTACGAGCAGTACTTC
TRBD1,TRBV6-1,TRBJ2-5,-,CASREQGARETQYF,TGTGCCAGCAGAGAACAGGGGGCGCGGGAGACCCAGTACTTC